This T cell receptor beta chain was profiled in a study of blood T cell repertoires in COVID-19. In the study overall: Sites in the United States, Italy and Spain provided acute and convalescent COVID-19 samples. PBMCs, B-cell-depleted T cells, or T cells were the source of the cDNA or gDNA that made up the material.

Authors' processing steps: Amplification from reference gene primers served as the basis for estimated nucleated cell counts. Repertoires were generated with immunoSEQ multiplex PCR, while TCRdb's copy carries only in-frame clones and drops some. V, J and clone size reflect that table, while D and trimming were determined from the DNA. Of roughly 97,000 clones listed, roughly nine tenths are singletons. This CDR3 region has 14 residues. Germline V lookup: CDR1 MDHEN, CDR2 SYDVKM. V lost 5 bases and J lost 3; bases outside the gene matches: 3. The chain has TRBV28 and TRBJ1-4, with TRBD1 matching 7 bases. The sample consisted of peripheral blood. The receptor comes from a human donor in a cohort sampled during active COVID-19. The chain's CDR3 is CASSTGTANEKLFF. In nucleotides, the CDR3 is TGTGCCAGCAGTACCGGGACAGCTAATGAAAAACTGTTTTTT.